This T cell receptor (beta chain) was sequenced during a study of T-cell reconstitution after alpha-beta-depleted transplantation in children. The CDR3 spans 13 residues. The V and J ends lost 6 bases and 4 bases, in that order; junction bases with no gene match: 5. From germline, CDR1 is SQVTM and CDR2 ANQGSEA. Study-wide points: When one year had passed after transplant, most T-cell counts and diversity came from newly produced T cells. As was reported, about two months after transplant, alpha-beta T cells came from several hundred expanded graft clones. Some patients' high day-60 TCRbeta diversity was attributed to recipient cells surviving conditioning.

This clonotype showed up just a few times. Its antigen is unidentified. Construction of the TCRbeta library involved unique molecular identifiers. MiXCR was run by TCRdb on the PCR reads, yielding one entry per CDR3 protein. The sample shows around 600,000 distinct CDR3 sequences, approximately 22% of them seen only once. The sample was PBMCs, mostly from graft donor cells, taken 360 days after TCRalphabeta/CD19-depleted stem cell transplant. The rearrangement links TRBV29-1 to TRBJ1-4; TRBD1 matches at 7 bases. This sequence originates from a boy in the first two years of life who had a stem cell transplant for acute myeloid leukemia, so the T cells may come from the graft donor. The DNA for the CDR3 is TGCAGCGTCGGGACAGCAGATAATGAAAAACTGTTTTTT. Translated, it gives CSVGTADNEKLFF. Looking up the rest from reference TRBV29-1 and TRBJ1-4 gives the full variable domain: SAVISQKPSRDICQRGTSLTIQCQVDSQVTMMFWYRQQPGQSLTLIATANQGSEATYESGFVIDKFPISRPNLTFSTLTVSNMSPEDSSIYLCSVGTADNEKLFFGSGTQLSVL.